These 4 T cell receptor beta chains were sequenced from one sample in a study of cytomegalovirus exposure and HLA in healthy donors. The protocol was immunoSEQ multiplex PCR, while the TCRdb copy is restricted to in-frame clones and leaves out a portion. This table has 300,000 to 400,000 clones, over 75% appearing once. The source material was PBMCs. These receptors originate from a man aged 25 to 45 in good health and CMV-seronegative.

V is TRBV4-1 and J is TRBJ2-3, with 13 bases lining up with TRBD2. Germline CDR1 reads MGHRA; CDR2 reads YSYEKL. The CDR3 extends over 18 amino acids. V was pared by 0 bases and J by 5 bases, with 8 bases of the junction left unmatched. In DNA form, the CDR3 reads TGCGCCAGCAGCCAAGATCTTGGGACTAGCGGGGATCAAGATACGCAGTATTTT. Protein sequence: CASSQDLGTSGDQDTQYF.

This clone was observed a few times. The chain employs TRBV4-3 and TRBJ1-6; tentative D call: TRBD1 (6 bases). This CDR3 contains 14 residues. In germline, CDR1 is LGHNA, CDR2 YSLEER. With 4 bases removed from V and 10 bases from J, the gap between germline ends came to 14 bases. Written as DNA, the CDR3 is TGCGCCAGCAGCCGAGGACAGCTCACATCACCCCTCCACTTT. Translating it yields CASSRGQLTSPLHF.

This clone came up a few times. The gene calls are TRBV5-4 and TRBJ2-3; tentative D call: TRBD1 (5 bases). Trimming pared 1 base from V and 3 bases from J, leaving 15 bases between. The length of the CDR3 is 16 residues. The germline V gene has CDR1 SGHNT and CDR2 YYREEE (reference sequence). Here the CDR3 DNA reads TGTGCCAGCAGCTTGCAGGGTAGGGATCCTACAGATACGCAGTATTTT. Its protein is CASSLQGRDPTDTQYF.

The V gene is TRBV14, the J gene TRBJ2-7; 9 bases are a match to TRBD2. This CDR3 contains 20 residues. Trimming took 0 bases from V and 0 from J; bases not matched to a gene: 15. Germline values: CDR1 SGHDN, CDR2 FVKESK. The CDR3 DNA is TGTGCCAGCAGCCAAGATCCTGGGGTAGCGGGGGCCCTAAGCTCCTACGAGCAGTACTTC. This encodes CASSQDPGVAGALSSYEQYF.